The present T cell receptor (beta chain) was sequenced within a study of molecular identifiers for immune sequencing clone quantification. MiXCR was run by TCRdb on the PCR reads, yielding one entry per CDR3 protein. Among about 98,000 distinct CDR3 sequences, less than 35% were seen once, and the ten largest hold less than 10%. This clonotype was seen a few times. Trimming at V came to 6 bases and at J to 8 bases, leaving 17 bases not matched to a gene. CDR1 is SQVTM and CDR2 is ANQGSEA in the germline V gene. This CDR3 spans 15 amino acids. V and J are TRBV29-1 and TRBJ1-2; 8 bases agree with TRBD1. The TCR comes from a human donor in good health. Some libraries in this study had Jurkat cell RNA spiked in. Sequenced material: naive CD8+ T cells from blood, with Jurkat cell RNA spiked in. Documented subset: FACS-sorted CD8+CD4-CCR7+CD45RA+ naive T cells. The CDR3 sequence: CSVGPSMTGVGGYTF. In nucleotides, the CDR3 is TGCAGCGTCGGCCCTAGTATGACAGGGGTTGGCGGCTACACCTTC.